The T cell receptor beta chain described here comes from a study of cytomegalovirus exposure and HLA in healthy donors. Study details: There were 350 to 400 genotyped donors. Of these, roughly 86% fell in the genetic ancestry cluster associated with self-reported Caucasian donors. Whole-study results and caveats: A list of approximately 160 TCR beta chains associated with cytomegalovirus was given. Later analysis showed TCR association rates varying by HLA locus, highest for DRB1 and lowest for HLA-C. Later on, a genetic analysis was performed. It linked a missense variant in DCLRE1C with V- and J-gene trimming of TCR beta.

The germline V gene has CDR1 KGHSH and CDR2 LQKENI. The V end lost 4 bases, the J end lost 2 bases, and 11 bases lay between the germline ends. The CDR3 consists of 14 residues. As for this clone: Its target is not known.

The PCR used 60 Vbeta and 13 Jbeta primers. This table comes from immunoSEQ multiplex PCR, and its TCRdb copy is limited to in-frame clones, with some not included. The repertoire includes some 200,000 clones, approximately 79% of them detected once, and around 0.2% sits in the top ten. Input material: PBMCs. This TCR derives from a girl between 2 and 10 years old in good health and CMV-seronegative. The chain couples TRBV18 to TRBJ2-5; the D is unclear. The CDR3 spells CASSQTDPQETQYF. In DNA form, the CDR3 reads TGTGCCAGCTCACAAACAGACCCACAAGAGACCCAGTACTTC.